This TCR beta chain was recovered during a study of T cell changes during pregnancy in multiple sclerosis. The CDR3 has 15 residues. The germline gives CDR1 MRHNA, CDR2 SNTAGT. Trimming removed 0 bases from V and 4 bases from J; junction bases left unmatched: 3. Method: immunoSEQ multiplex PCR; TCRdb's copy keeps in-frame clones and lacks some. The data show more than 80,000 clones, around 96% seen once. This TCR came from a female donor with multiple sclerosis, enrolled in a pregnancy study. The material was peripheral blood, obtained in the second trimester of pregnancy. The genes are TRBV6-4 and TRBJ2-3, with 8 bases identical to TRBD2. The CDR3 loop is CASSDSAGGADTQYF. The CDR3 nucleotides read TGTGCCAGCAGTGACTCGGCGGGAGGCGCAGATACGCAGTATTTT.